Below, 5 T cell receptor beta chains from the same sample are listed, as sequenced in a study of PD-L1 blockade in urothelial cancer. Generated by immunoSEQ multiplex PCR, the TCRdb table keeps only in-frame clones and is missing some. The table shows around 110,000 clones, with approximately 90% occurring only once. The time point: peripheral blood 6 weeks after treatment start. The specimen comprised PBMCs, sampled around atezolizumab (anti-PD-L1) treatment. The receptors stem from a man in his sixties with urothelial cancer.

This chain links TRBV7-2 with TRBJ1-5; D is unclear. This CDR3 is built from 12 residues. The V end lost 4 bases, the J end lost 7 bases, and 8 bases lay between the germline ends. CDR1 is SGHTA and CDR2 is FQGNSA in the germline V gene. This CDR3 reads CASSSWRQPQHF. The CDR3 DNA sequence: TGTGCCAGCAGCTCCTGGAGGCAGCCCCAGCATTTT.

The chain is built from TRBV7-3 and TRBJ2-7, with D uncertain. Between the trimmed V and J ends, which lost 2 bases and 0 bases, there was a span of 11 bases. This CDR3 spans 15 amino acids. Germline values: CDR1 SGHTA, CDR2 FQGTGA. The CDR3 sequence: CASSLPGGSSYEQYF. CDR3 DNA sequence: TGTGCCAGCAGCTTACCCGGCGGAAGCTCCTACGAGCAGTACTTC. The whole variable domain, remainder taken from reference TRBV7-3 and TRBJ2-7, is GAGVSQTPSNKVTEKGKYVELRCDPISGHTALYWYRQSLGQGPEFLIYFQGTGAADDSGLPNDRFFAVRPEGSVSTLKIQRTERGDSAVYLCASSLPGGSSYEQYFGPGTRLTVT.

J is TRBJ2-3 and V is TRBV25-1, with TRBD2 matching over 10 bases. CDR1 and CDR2 from the germline V gene are MGHDK and SYGVNS. V lost 8 bases, J lost 5 bases, and 10 bases stayed unmatched. The CDR3 spans 15 residues. CDR3 residues: CASGRIAGGGDTQYF. For the CDR3, the DNA is TGTGCCAGCGGGCGGATAGCGGGAGGTGGAGATACGCAGTATTTT.

This rearrangement joins TRBV6-6 to TRBJ1-4, with 7 bases fitting TRBD1. The CDR3 runs 14 residues. The germline CDR1 and CDR2 sequences are MNHNY and SVGAGI (reference sequence). J was trimmed by 4 bases and V by 5 bases; bases with no gene match: 4. DNA of the CDR3: TGTGCCAGCAGTCAAGACAGGGATAATGAAAAACTGTTTTTT. As protein: CASSQDRDNEKLFF.

This rearrangement joins TRBV29-1 to TRBJ1-5, with D possibly being TRBD1 (6 bases). Trimming left V 3 bases short and J 2 bases short, with 11 bases between. The CDR3 consists of 14 residues. Per the germline V gene, CDR1 is SQVTM and CDR2 is ANQGSEA. The CDR3 spells CSVEGGGGNQPQHF. In nucleotides, the CDR3 is TGCAGCGTTGAGGGGGGGGGCGGCAATCAGCCCCAGCATTTT.